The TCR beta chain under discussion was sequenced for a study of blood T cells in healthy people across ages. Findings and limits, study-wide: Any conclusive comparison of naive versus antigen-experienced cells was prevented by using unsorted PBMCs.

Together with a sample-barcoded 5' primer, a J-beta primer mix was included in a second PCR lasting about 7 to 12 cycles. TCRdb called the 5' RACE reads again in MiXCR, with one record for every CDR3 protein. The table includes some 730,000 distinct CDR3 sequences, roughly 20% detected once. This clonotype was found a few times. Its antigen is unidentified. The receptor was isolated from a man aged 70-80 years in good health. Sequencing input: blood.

The CDR3 nucleotides are TGCAGTGCTAGAAGCGGACAGGGGGCGGGTGAGCAGTTCTTC. Translation: CSARSGQGAGEQFF. The chain joins TRBV20-1 to TRBJ2-1, with 11 nucleotides matching TRBD1. CDR3 length: 14 residues. Germline CDR1 DFQATT, CDR2 SNEGSKA (reference sequence). V was clipped by 2 bases and J by 9 bases; unmatched bases: 6.